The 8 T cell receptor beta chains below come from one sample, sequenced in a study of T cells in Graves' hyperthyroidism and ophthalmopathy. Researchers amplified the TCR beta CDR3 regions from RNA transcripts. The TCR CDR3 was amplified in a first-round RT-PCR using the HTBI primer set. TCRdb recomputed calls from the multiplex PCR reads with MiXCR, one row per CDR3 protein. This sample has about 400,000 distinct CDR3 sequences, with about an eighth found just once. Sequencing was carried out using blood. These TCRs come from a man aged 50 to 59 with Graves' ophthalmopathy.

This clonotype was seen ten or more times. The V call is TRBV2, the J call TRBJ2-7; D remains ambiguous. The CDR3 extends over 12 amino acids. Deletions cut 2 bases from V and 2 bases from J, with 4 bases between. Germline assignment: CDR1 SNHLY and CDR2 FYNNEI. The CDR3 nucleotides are TGTGCCAGCAGTGAAACCGCCTACGAGCAGTACTTC. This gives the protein CASSETAYEQYF.

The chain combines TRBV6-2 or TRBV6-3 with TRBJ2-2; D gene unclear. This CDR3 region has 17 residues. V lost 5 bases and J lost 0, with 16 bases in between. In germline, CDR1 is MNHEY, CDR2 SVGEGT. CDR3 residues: CASSPEPLSSNTGELFF. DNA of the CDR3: TGTGCCAGCAGTCCCGAGCCTCTGTCTTCGAACACCGGGGAGCTGTTTTTT.

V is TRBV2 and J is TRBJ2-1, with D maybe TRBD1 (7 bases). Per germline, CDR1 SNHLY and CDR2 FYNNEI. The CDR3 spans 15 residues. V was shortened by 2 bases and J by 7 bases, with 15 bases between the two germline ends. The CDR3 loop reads CASSESEGALNEQFF. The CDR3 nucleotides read TGTGCCAGCAGTGAATCGGAGGGGGCCTTAAATGAGCAGTTCTTC.

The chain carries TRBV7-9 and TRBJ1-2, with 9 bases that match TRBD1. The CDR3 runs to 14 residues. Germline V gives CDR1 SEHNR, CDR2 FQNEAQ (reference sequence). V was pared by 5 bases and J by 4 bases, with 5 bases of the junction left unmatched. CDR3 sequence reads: CASSKTGGGYGYTF. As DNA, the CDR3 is TGTGCCAGCAGCAAGACAGGGGGTGGCTATGGCTACACCTTC. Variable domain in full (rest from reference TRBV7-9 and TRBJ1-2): DTGVSQNPRHKITKRGQNVTFRCDPISEHNRLYWYRQTLGQGPEFLTYFQNEAQLEKSRLLSDRFSAERPKGSFSTLEIQRTEQGDSAMYLCASSKTGGGYGYTFGSGTRLTVV.

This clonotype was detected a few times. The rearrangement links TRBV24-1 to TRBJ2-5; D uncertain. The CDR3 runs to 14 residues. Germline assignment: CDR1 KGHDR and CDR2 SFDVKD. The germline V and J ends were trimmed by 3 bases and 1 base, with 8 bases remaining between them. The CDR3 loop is CATSDRGSQETQYF. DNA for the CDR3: TGTGCCACCAGTGATAGAGGTTCCCAAGAGACCCAGTACTTC.

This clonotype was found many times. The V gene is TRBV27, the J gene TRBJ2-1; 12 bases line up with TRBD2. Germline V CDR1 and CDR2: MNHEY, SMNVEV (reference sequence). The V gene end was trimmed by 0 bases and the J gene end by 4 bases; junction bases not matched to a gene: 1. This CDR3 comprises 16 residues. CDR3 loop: CASSLSLAGGYNEQFF. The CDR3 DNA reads TGTGCCAGCAGTTTATCGCTAGCGGGAGGGTACAATGAGCAGTTCTTC.

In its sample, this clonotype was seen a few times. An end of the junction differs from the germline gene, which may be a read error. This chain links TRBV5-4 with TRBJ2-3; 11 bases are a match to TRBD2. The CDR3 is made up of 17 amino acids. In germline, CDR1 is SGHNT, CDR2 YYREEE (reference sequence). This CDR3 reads CTSSAGLAGTSTDTQYF. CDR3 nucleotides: TGTACCAGCAGCGCAGGACTAGCGGGTACTAGCACAGATACGCAGTATTTT.

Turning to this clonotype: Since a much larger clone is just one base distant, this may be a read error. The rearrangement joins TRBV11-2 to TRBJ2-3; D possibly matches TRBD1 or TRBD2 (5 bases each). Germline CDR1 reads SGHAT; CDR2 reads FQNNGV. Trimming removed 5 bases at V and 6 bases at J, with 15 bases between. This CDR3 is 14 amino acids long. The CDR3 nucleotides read TGTGCCAGCAGCCCAGGTAACGGGGCCGATACGCAGTATTTT. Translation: CASSPGNGADTQYF. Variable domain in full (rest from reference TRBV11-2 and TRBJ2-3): EAGVAQSPRYKIIEKRQSVAFWCNPISGHATLYWYQQILGQGPKLLIQFQNNGVVDDSQLPKDRFSAERLKGVDSTLKIQPAKLEDSAVYLCASSPGNGADTQYFGPGTRLTVL.